The 22 T cell receptor beta chains below all came from one sample that was sequenced in a study of blood T cell repertoires in COVID-19. Generated by immunoSEQ multiplex PCR, the TCRdb table keeps only in-frame clones and is missing some. The sample records roughly 170,000 clones, less than 90% being singletons. What was sequenced was peripheral blood. These receptors all stem from a man aged 55 to 70 with acute or convalescent COVID-19.

This chain connects TRBV5-6 to TRBJ2-7, with 9 bases aligning to TRBD2. With V trimmed by 4 bases and J by 2 bases, 13 bases remained unmatched. The germline V gene encodes CDR1 SGHDT and CDR2 YYEEEE. The CDR3 contains 17 residues. CDR3 sequence: CASSLRLLAGMPYEQYV. Here the CDR3 DNA reads TGTGCCAGCAGCCTCCGCCTTCTAGCGGGGATGCCCTACGAGCAGTACGTC.

This clone came up a few times. The CDR3 coding sequence is TGTGCCACCAGTGACCGGACTAGCGGGAGGATTGGTGAGCAGTTCTTC. This codes for CATSDRTSGRIGEQFF. The chain combines TRBV24-1 with TRBJ2-1; 14 bases are shared with TRBD2. The CDR3 extends over 16 amino acids. After removal of 4 bases from V and 9 bases from J, the junction contained 7 bases not matched to a gene. The germline V gene has CDR1 KGHDR and CDR2 SFDVKD.

CDR3 sequence (DNA): TGTGCCGTCCAATCCGGGACTAGCGGGACAGATACGCAGTATTTT. Encoded protein: CAVQSGTSGTDTQYF. J is TRBJ2-3 and V is TRBV10-3; 12 positions match TRBD2. The V and J ends lost 11 bases and 3 bases, in that order; junction bases with no gene match: 9. This CDR3 region has 15 residues. CDR1 and CDR2 (germline): ENHRY, SYGVKD.

This sequence joins TRBV11-2 and TRBJ1-5; D is uncertain. The CDR3 is made up of 13 amino acids. V lost 3 bases to trimming and J lost 5 bases, with 8 bases between them. Per the germline V gene, CDR1 is SGHAT and CDR2 is FQNNGV. The CDR3 DNA sequence: TGTGCCAGCAGCTTGTCCAGGTATCAGCCCCAGCATTTT. Residues: CASSLSRYQPQHF.

This rearrangement joins TRBV19 to TRBJ2-6, with TRBD1 matching over 10 bases. The V and J ends lost 5 bases and 3 bases, in that order; junction bases with no gene match: 4. Per germline, CDR1 LNHDA and CDR2 SQIVND (reference sequence). There are 16 residues in the CDR3. CDR3 sequence: CASSRTGGYGANVLTF. In DNA form, the CDR3 reads TGTGCCAGTAGTCGGACAGGGGGTTATGGGGCCAACGTCCTGACTTTC.

This chain links TRBV7-9 with TRBJ2-7; 9 bases match TRBD1. The CDR3 has 13 residues. J was trimmed by 6 bases and V by 5 bases; bases with no gene match: 5. The germline gives CDR1 SEHNR, CDR2 FQNEAQ (reference sequence). CDR3 residues: CASSTGGRGEQYV. The DNA for the CDR3 is TGTGCCAGCAGCACAGGGGGCAGGGGCGAGCAGTACGTC.

This rearrangement joins TRBV12-3 or TRBV12-4 to TRBJ1-1; no clear D gene. The CDR3 runs to 13 residues. Trimming removed 5 bases at V and 0 bases at J, with 7 bases between. CDR3 amino acids: CASSTTVNTEAFF. In DNA, the CDR3 is TGTGCCAGCAGTACCACAGTGAACACTGAAGCTTTCTTT.

This chain joins TRBV7-2 and TRBJ1-3, with 7 nucleotides matching TRBD1. V was pared by 2 bases and J by 0 bases, with 10 bases of the junction left unmatched. The germline V gene encodes CDR1 SGHTA and CDR2 FQGNSA. CDR3 length: 18 residues. As DNA, the CDR3 is TGTGCCAGCAGCTTAAGGCCCCGAGGGACAGTCTCTGGAAACACCATATATTTT. Its translation is CASSLRPRGTVSGNTIYF.

The chain joins TRBV5-6 to TRBJ1-1; 8 bases are shared with TRBD1. The germline gives CDR1 SGHDT, CDR2 YYEEEE. The CDR3 is 16 residues long. V lost 2 bases, J lost 4 bases, and 10 bases stayed unmatched. In nucleotides, the CDR3 is TGTGCCAGCAGCTTTGGGGCAGGGGGCAGGGGCACTGAAGCTTTCTTT. It translates to CASSFGAGGRGTEAFF.

This chain connects TRBV27 to TRBJ1-5, with D perhaps TRBD1 (5 bases). The CDR3 is 14 amino acids. V lost 3 bases to trimming and J lost 1 base, with 7 bases between them. Looked up from germline, CDR1 is MNHEY and CDR2 is SMNVEV (reference sequence). The CDR3 loop is CASSFTGSNQPQHF. In DNA, the CDR3 is TGTGCCAGCAGTTTCACAGGCAGCAATCAGCCCCAGCATTTT.

The chain couples TRBV30 to TRBJ1-1; 9 bases map to TRBD1. J lost 5 bases, V lost 2 bases, and 21 bases had no gene match. The length of the CDR3 is 19 residues. Germline V CDR1 and CDR2: GTSNPN, SVGIG (reference sequence). The CDR3 bases are TGTGCCTGGAGTAACGCTTTACAGGGGGCGATGGCTTCAAGGACTGAAGCTTTCTTT. Translated: CAWSNALQGAMASRTEAFF.

J is TRBJ2-3 and V is TRBV5-5; perhaps TRBD1 as D (7 bases). Per the germline V gene, CDR1 is SGHKS and CDR2 is YYEKEE (reference sequence). The V and J ends lost 4 bases and 3 bases respectively, with 15 bases between them. The CDR3 runs to 15 residues. The CDR3 DNA reads TGTGCCAGCAGCCCCGGAGGGGGCAGGACAGATACGCAGTATTTT. It specifies CASSPGGGRTDTQYF.

The chain is built from TRBV18 and TRBJ2-7; 7 bases agree with TRBD2. V dropped 0 bases and J dropped 0; count of bases not matched to a gene: 2. The CDR3 contains 15 residues. CDR1 KGHSH and CDR2 LQKENI come from the germline V gene. CDR3 loop: CASSPPGEGSYEQYF. As DNA, the CDR3 is TGTGCCAGCTCACCACCAGGGGAGGGCTCCTACGAGCAGTACTTC.

The chain couples TRBV19 to TRBJ1-1, with D maybe TRBD1 (6 bases). This CDR3 spans 15 amino acids. The V end was cut by 3 bases, the J end by 4 bases, with 15 bases between. Germline assignment: CDR1 LNHDA and CDR2 SQIVND (reference sequence). The CDR3, as DNA: TGTGCCAGTAGTATCTATGGGGGGGGCGGCACTGAAGCTTTCTTT. Protein: CASSIYGGGGTEAFF.

The V and J genes are TRBV24-1 and TRBJ2-5, with 9 bases that match TRBD1. V shed 4 bases and J 4 bases; nucleotides not matched to a gene: 6. This CDR3 has 15 amino acids. Per germline, CDR1 KGHDR and CDR2 SFDVKD. CDR3 amino acids: CATSDQGQGRETQYF. CDR3 coding DNA: TGTGCCACCAGTGACCAAGGACAGGGGCGAGAGACCCAGTACTTC.

This clone has a handful of counts. V usage is TRBV6-5 and J usage is TRBJ2-2; D is unclear. CDR1 is MNHEY and CDR2 is SVGAGI in the germline V gene. V dropped 2 bases and J dropped 5 bases, with 6 bases sitting between them. This CDR3 spans 13 amino acids. The DNA of the CDR3 is TGTGCCAGCAGTTACCAGAGGACCGGGGAGCTGTTTTTT. This encodes CASSYQRTGELFF.

V is TRBV2 and J is TRBJ2-1; 7 positions match TRBD2. The CDR3 consists of 16 residues. V was pared by 6 bases and J by 0 bases, with 8 bases of the junction left unmatched. The germline V gene has CDR1 SNHLY and CDR2 FYNNEI. The CDR3 DNA reads as TGTGCCAGCAGGTTGGGACTAATTGCCTCCTACAATGAGCAGTTCTTC. Encoded protein: CASRLGLIASYNEQFF.

This clone was observed once. For the CDR3, the DNA is TGTGCCAGCAGCTTGACAGGGGGCGCGAGAGAGACCCAGTACTTC. Translating it yields CASSLTGGARETQYF. The chain couples TRBV11-2 to TRBJ2-5; 10 nucleotides match TRBD1. CDR1 SGHAT and CDR2 FQNNGV come from the germline V gene. The V and J ends lost 3 bases and 4 bases, in that order; junction bases with no gene match: 5. This CDR3 has 15 residues.

This clone has a single count. J is TRBJ2-5 and V is TRBV7-2, with D tentatively TRBD2 (6 bases). The V end was cut by 5 bases, the J end by 1 base, with 14 bases between. The CDR3 sequence is 15 residues long. Germline CDR1 reads SGHTA; CDR2 reads FQGNSA. The CDR3 nucleotides are TGTGCCAGCAGCACCCAACTAGCTGGCCAAGAGACCCAGTACTTC. It yields the protein CASSTQLAGQETQYF.

This chain links TRBV6-6 with TRBJ1-5; TRBD1 aligns across 7 bases. CDR1 MNHNY and CDR2 SVGAGI come from the germline V gene (reference sequence). With V trimmed by 5 bases and J by 3 bases, 4 bases remained unmatched. The length of the CDR3 is 14 residues. In DNA form, the CDR3 reads TGTGCCAGCAGTACGACAGGGATCAATCAGCCCCAGCATTTT. Translation: CASSTTGINQPQHF.

This chain connects TRBV29-1 to TRBJ2-5, with D perhaps TRBD1 (5 bases). CDR3 length: 14 amino acids. Germline CDR1 and CDR2: SQVTM and ANQGSEA. Trimming removed 0 bases at V and 0 bases at J, with 8 bases between. The CDR3 DNA is TGCAGCGTTGAAGATAGACAGTACCAAGAGACCCAGTACTTC. Protein product: CSVEDRQYQETQYF. Drawing the rest from reference TRBV29-1 and TRBJ2-5, the complete variable domain is SAVISQKPSRDICQRGTSLTIQCQVDSQVTMMFWYRQQPGQSLTLIATANQGSEATYESGFVIDKFPISRPNLTFSTLTVSNMSPEDSSIYLCSVEDRQYQETQYFGPGTRLLVL.

The chain employs TRBV30 and TRBJ1-5, with a possible D match to TRBD1 (5 bases). This CDR3 contains 13 residues. The V gene's germline CDR1 is GTSNPN and CDR2 SVGIG (reference sequence). Trimming left V 1 base short and J 6 bases short, with 10 bases between. CDR3 protein: CAWSAAGRQPQHF. The CDR3 bases are TGTGCCTGGAGTGCAGCGGGGCGTCAGCCCCAGCATTTT.